The clone carrying this T cell receptor (beta chain) was seen only a few times. V trimming: 2 bases; J trimming: 6 bases; junction bases outside the gene matches: 12. The CDR3 loop spans 18 amino acids. Germline CDR1 and CDR2: LNHNV and YYDKDF (reference sequence). This record belongs to a study of shared clonotypes between healthy human individuals. Original handling: Sequence data from immunoSEQ were junction-only and lacked quality scores; consequently, filtering differed. Profiling relied on immunoSEQ multiplex PCR, and the TCRdb table lists in-frame clones only, not all of them. For V, J and clone size, that table is used; D and trimming come from the DNA. The sample carries about 510,000 clones, over 75% recorded once.

The TCR originated in a woman in her thirties or forties in good health. Some clones in this sample may be carry-over from other donors' samples. What was sequenced was PBMCs. The V gene is TRBV15, the J gene TRBJ2-4; 11 bases match TRBD2. The CDR3 here is CATSRLVGTSGERNIQYF. The CDR3 DNA sequence: TGTGCCACCAGCAGACTCGTCGGGACTAGCGGCGAACGAAACATTCAGTACTTC.